This T cell receptor (beta chain) was sequenced for a study of blood T cell repertoires in COVID-19. Study information: Acute-phase and convalescent COVID-19 samples originated in the United States, Italy and Spain.

In the authors' methods: Amplified reference gene primers provided the basis for estimating nucleated cell counts. Generated by immunoSEQ multiplex PCR, the TCRdb table keeps only in-frame clones and is missing some. That table supplies the V and J calls and clone size; D and trimming were determined from the DNA. The data show a few hundred thousand clones, with 80% to 90% seen just once and about 1.2% held by the top ten. The CDR3 extends over 10 amino acids. Trimming cost V 6 bases and J 4 bases, with 3 bases left between them. Germline lookup yields CDR1 MDHEN and CDR2 SYDVKM. This TCR was sampled from a woman aged 45-65 years with acute or convalescent COVID-19. V usage is TRBV28 and J usage is TRBJ1-2; no clear D gene. The sample taken for sequencing was peripheral blood. CDR3 coding DNA: TGTGCCAGCAGCCGCTATGGCTACACCTTC. Its protein product is CASSRYGYTF.